These 24 T cell receptor beta chains share one sample of origin, sequenced in a study of cytomegalovirus exposure and HLA in healthy donors. Amplification used 60 Vbeta primers and 13 Jbeta primers. The method was immunoSEQ multiplex PCR; TCRdb's version includes in-frame clones alone and lacks a portion of them. The sample lists some 120,000 clones; around 77% were seen once. The sequenced sample was PBMCs. The receptors were sampled from a man aged 50 or older in good health and CMV-seronegative.

The V and J genes are TRBV29-1 and TRBJ2-7, with 9 bases fitting TRBD2. Germline V gene data show CDR1 as SQVTM and CDR2 as ANQGSEA. The junction had 8 bases not matched to a gene; V was cut back by 4 bases and J by 4 bases. The CDR3 is 14 amino acids. This chain's CDR3 is CSVGGSSGKYEQYF. CDR3 coding DNA: TGCAGCGTTGGTGGTTCTAGCGGGAAGTACGAGCAGTACTTC.

V gene TRBV18 combines with J gene TRBJ1-5; D may be TRBD1 (5 bases). Germline V lookup: CDR1 KGHSH, CDR2 LQKENI. V shed 2 bases and J shed 2 bases, with 10 bases lying between them. The CDR3 extends over 15 amino acids. The CDR3 sequence: CASSPVGGGNQPQHF. CDR3 in DNA: TGTGCCAGCTCACCAGTGGGGGGTGGCAATCAGCCCCAGCATTTT.

The rearrangement joins TRBV30 to TRBJ2-2, with a tentative D call TRBD2 (6 bases). Trimming stripped 6 bases from V and 4 bases from J, with 9 bases between. This CDR3 has 12 residues. CDR1 and CDR2 (germline): GTSNPN, SVGIG (reference sequence). The CDR3 loop is CACGSGTGELFF. The CDR3, as DNA: TGTGCCTGCGGGAGTGGCACCGGGGAGCTGTTTTTT.

V gene TRBV9 combines with J gene TRBJ2-3, with 9 bases matching TRBD2. The germline gives CDR1 SGDLS, CDR2 YYNGEE. V lost 1 base to trimming and J lost 4 bases; unmatched junction nucleotides: 10. This CDR3 has 17 amino acids. The CDR3 DNA reads as TGTGCCAGCAGCGTAATGGCTAGCGGGAAAGGGGCAGATACGCAGTATTTT. It codes for CASSVMASGKGADTQYF.

This clone was seen only a few times. The chain has TRBV5-4 and TRBJ2-1; TRBD2 matches 7 bases. The CDR3 covers 15 residues. Germline V CDR1 and CDR2: SGHNT, YYREEE (reference sequence). V lost 2 bases to trimming and J lost 5 bases; unmatched junction nucleotides: 7. CDR3 sequence reads: CASSFIRGVDNEQFF. CDR3 in DNA: TGTGCCAGCAGCTTTATTCGGGGGGTCGACAATGAGCAGTTCTTC.

The rearrangement uses TRBV7-8 and TRBJ2-7; 9 bases line up with TRBD1. With 7 bases clipped from V and 2 bases from J, the junction kept 3 bases outside the gene matches. Per germline, CDR1 SGHVS and CDR2 FQNEAQ. This CDR3 is built from 13 residues. The DNA of the CDR3 is TGTGCCAGCACCGGACAGGGGCCCTACGAGCAGTACTTC. Protein product: CASTGQGPYEQYF.

This chain uses TRBV2 with TRBJ1-2; D not resolved. Per the germline V gene, CDR1 is SNHLY and CDR2 is FYNNEI. Trimming shortened V by 1 base and J by 5 bases, and 11 bases separated the two germline ends. The CDR3 runs 14 residues. This CDR3 is CASSEGVAFYGYTF. The CDR3 region has the DNA TGTGCCAGCAGTGAAGGGGTAGCGTTTTATGGCTACACCTTC.

The V and J genes are TRBV7-2 and TRBJ2-5; 10 bases match TRBD2. Near its end, the DNA agrees better with TRBJ2-7, so the J call may be wrong. The germline CDR1 and CDR2 sequences are SGHTA and FQGNSA. CDR3 length: 17 amino acids. The CDR3 is CASSRHGGSGRADEQYF. CDR3 DNA sequence: TGTGCCAGCAGCCGACACGGGGGCAGCGGGAGGGCCGACGAGCAGTACTTC.

V and J are TRBV18 and TRBJ1-1; possibly TRBD1 for D (6 bases). Trimming took off 2 bases at V and 3 bases at J, with 13 bases between the two ends. The germline gives CDR1 KGHSH, CDR2 LQKENI. The CDR3 is made up of 15 amino acids. This CDR3 is CASSPTGGRDTEAFF. The CDR3 DNA is TGTGCCAGCTCACCAACGGGGGGCCGGGACACTGAAGCTTTCTTT.

This clone was seen only a few times. The rearrangement joins TRBV11-2 to TRBJ2-3, with 15 bases aligning to TRBD2. There are 18 residues in the CDR3. The germline CDR1 and CDR2 sequences are SGHAT and FQNNGV. V was pared by 0 bases and J by 6 bases, with 7 bases of the junction left unmatched. The CDR3 is CASSLEGGLAGGSDTQYF. The CDR3 nucleotides are TGTGCCAGCAGCTTAGAAGGGGGACTAGCGGGAGGCAGCGATACGCAGTATTTT.

This clone was observed a few times. The rearrangement uses TRBV7-9 and TRBJ2-5, with 11 bases aligning to TRBD2. Germline V gene lookup returns CDR1 SEHNR and CDR2 FQNEAQ (reference sequence). This CDR3 has 16 residues. V lost 5 bases and J lost 2; bases outside the gene matches: 7. CDR3 in amino acids: CASSRGGLADQETQYF. For the CDR3, the DNA is TGTGCCAGCAGCCGAGGGGGACTAGCGGATCAAGAGACCCAGTACTTC.

V and J are TRBV7-2 and TRBJ2-7; D unresolved. Germline CDR1 is SGHTA and CDR2 is FQGNSA. The CDR3 has 13 amino acids. V was cut by 2 bases and J by 1 base, with 6 bases left in between. CDR3 nucleotides: TGTGCCAGCAGCTTACTCCCTTCCTACGAGCAGTACTTC. Translation: CASSLLPSYEQYF. Full variable domain (remainder filled in from reference TRBV7-2 and TRBJ2-7): GAGVSQSPSNKVTEKGKDVELRCDPISGHTALYWYRQSLGQGLEFLIYFQGNSAPDKSGLPSDRFSAERTGGSVSTLTIQRTQQEDSAVYLCASSLLPSYEQYFGPGTRLTVT.

J is TRBJ2-3 and V is TRBV14, with 10 positions matching TRBD2. Germline V gene lookup returns CDR1 SGHDN and CDR2 FVKESK. CDR3 length: 16 amino acids. With V trimmed by 4 bases and J by 5 bases, 9 bases remained unmatched. The CDR3 DNA is TGTGCCAGCAGCCCCCAAGCGGGAGGGCCTGGAGATACGCAGTATTTT. This sequence encodes CASSPQAGGPGDTQYF.

V gene TRBV5-5 combines with J gene TRBJ2-2; the D gene is possibly TRBD1 (5 bases). Trimming took 1 base from V and 1 from J, leaving 5 bases between them. In germline, CDR1 is SGHKS, CDR2 YYEKEE (reference sequence). The CDR3 runs to 14 residues. CDR3 coding DNA: TGTGCCAGCAGCTTGCAGGGGAACACCGGGGAGCTGTTTTTT. This codes for CASSLQGNTGELFF.

This sequence joins TRBV5-4 and TRBJ2-5; D is perhaps TRBD2 (6 bases). The CDR3 has 15 residues. The V gene lost 4 bases and the J gene lost 5 bases, with 18 bases spanning the gap. In germline, CDR1 is SGHNT, CDR2 YYREEE (reference sequence). DNA of the CDR3: TGTGCCAGCAGCCCAGTTTCGGGCCGGGAGGAGACCCAGTACTTC. Its protein product is CASSPVSGREETQYF.

V and J are TRBV11-2 and TRBJ2-7; 10 nucleotides align to TRBD2. The CDR3 has 14 amino acids. J lost 5 bases, V lost 3 bases, and 4 bases had no gene match. In germline, CDR1 is SGHAT, CDR2 FQNNGV. CDR3 DNA sequence: TGTGCCAGCAGCTTCCTAGCGGGAGCCGACGAGCAGTACTTC. It translates to CASSFLAGADEQYF.

This clone was seen once. The chain links TRBV5-1 to TRBJ2-1; 12 bases line up with TRBD2. Germline CDR1 is SGHRS and CDR2 is YFSETQ. CDR3 size: 16 residues. The V and J ends lost 2 bases and 10 bases, in that order; junction bases with no gene match: 10. Here the CDR3 reads CASSFSGTSGSWEQFF. In DNA, the CDR3 is TGCGCCAGCAGCTTCTCCGGGACTAGCGGGTCTTGGGAGCAGTTCTTC.

The chain recombines TRBV5-1 with TRBJ1-2, with D maybe TRBD1 (6 bases). Germline V gives CDR1 SGHRS, CDR2 YFSETQ. The CDR3 totals 17 residues. V was pared by 3 bases and J by 2 bases, with 20 bases between. The DNA for the CDR3 is TGCGCCAGCAGCTACGCCCAGGGGTTCGCGGAGAACTATGGCTACACCTTC. Protein sequence: CASSYAQGFAENYGYTF.

The CDR3 DNA sequence: TGTGCCAGCAGCTTAGGGACTAGCGGGAGGGATACGCAGTATTTT. Its protein is CASSLGTSGRDTQYF. V and J are TRBV5-4 and TRBJ2-3; TRBD2 matches 15 bases. V trimming: 2 bases; J trimming: 6 bases; junction bases outside the gene matches: 1. The length of the CDR3 is 15 residues. Germline V gene lookup returns CDR1 SGHNT and CDR2 YYREEE (reference sequence).

The chain has TRBV28 and TRBJ1-1; 7 bases are shared with TRBD1. Germline V gene sequence: CDR1 MDHEN, CDR2 SYDVKM. The length of the CDR3 is 15 residues. Germline trimming cut 8 bases from V and 0 bases from J; bases unmatched to any gene: 9. For the CDR3, the DNA is TGTGCCAGCCGGACAGGAGAAATAATGAACACTGAAGCTTTCTTT. It yields the protein CASRTGEIMNTEAFF.

The chain uses TRBV28 and TRBJ2-1; 7 bases are shared with TRBD1. CDR3 length equals 16 residues. V shed 2 bases and J 5 bases; nucleotides not matched to a gene: 9. The V gene's germline CDR1 is MDHEN and CDR2 SYDVKM. The CDR3 nucleotides are TGTGCCAGCAGTTTACCTGGATTCGGGACAGACAATGAGCAGTTCTTC. It is translated as CASSLPGFGTDNEQFF.

The genes are TRBV27 and TRBJ2-2, with D possibly TRBD2 on 5 matching bases. The germline CDR1 and CDR2 sequences are MNHEY and SMNVEV (reference sequence). V lost 6 bases and J 3 bases, leaving 14 bases between the germline ends. The CDR3 is 15 amino acids. The CDR3 nucleotides are TGTGCCAGCAGCCCGAGAGGGTCGCACACCGGGGAGCTGTTTTTT. Translating it yields CASSPRGSHTGELFF.

This chain uses TRBV5-4 with TRBJ2-1, with TRBD2 matching 11 bases. Germline CDR1 SGHNT, CDR2 YYREEE (reference sequence). This CDR3 has 14 amino acids. After removal of 4 bases from V and 15 bases from J, the junction contained 12 bases not matched to a gene. The CDR3 DNA follows: TGTGCCAGCAGCACCGGGACTAGCGGAGGTGTCAGGTTCTTC. This gives the protein CASSTGTSGGVRFF.

This clone was picked up one time. The gene calls are TRBV25-1 and TRBJ2-1, with 7 bases lining up with TRBD2. The CDR3 length is 13 residues. Germline V gives CDR1 MGHDK, CDR2 SYGVNS. The junction had 6 bases not matched to a gene; V was cut back by 4 bases and J by 9 bases. The CDR3, as DNA: TGTGCCAGCAGTGTTCAAGCGGGAAGTGAGCAGTTCTTC. It is translated as CASSVQAGSEQFF.